The 15 T cell receptor beta chains in this list originate from one sample, sequenced in a study of blood T cell repertoires in COVID-19. The method was immunoSEQ multiplex PCR; TCRdb's version includes in-frame clones alone and lacks a portion of them. The table shows roughly 120,000 clones, with just over 70% occurring only once. The sample taken for sequencing was peripheral blood. The receptors derive from a human donor with acute or convalescent COVID-19. The donor label of this sample is uncertain.

V and J are TRBV5-6 and TRBJ1-1; TRBD1 matches at 7 bases. The CDR3 loop spans 14 amino acids. The germline V gene has CDR1 SGHDT and CDR2 YYEEEE. V lost 1 base to trimming and J lost 1 base; unmatched junction nucleotides: 1. In nucleotides, the CDR3 is TGTGCCAGCAGCTTGTACAGGGGGAACACTGAAGCTTTCTTT. Its translation: CASSLYRGNTEAFF.

This clone occurred a few times. The gene calls are TRBV11-2 and TRBJ2-5; TRBD1 aligns across 7 bases. Trimming removed 5 bases from V and 4 bases from J; junction bases left unmatched: 7. There are 14 residues in the CDR3. The germline gives CDR1 SGHAT, CDR2 FQNNGV. The CDR3 protein is CASSPTTGTETQYF. CDR3 DNA sequence: TGTGCCAGCAGCCCGACGACAGGGACAGAGACCCAGTACTTC.

The CDR3 here is CATSDFGQGAGNEQFF. CDR3 bases: TGTGCCACCAGTGATTTTGGACAGGGGGCGGGTAATGAGCAGTTCTTC. The chain couples TRBV24-1 to TRBJ2-1; TRBD1 aligns across 11 bases. CDR1 is KGHDR, CDR2 SFDVKD, per germline. The CDR3 is 16 amino acids. V lost 1 base and J lost 7; bases outside the gene matches: 5.

The sample holds a few counts of this clone. The chain employs TRBV28 and TRBJ2-7; 9 bases align to TRBD1. V lost 2 bases to trimming and J lost 2 bases; unmatched junction nucleotides: 7. Germline lookup yields CDR1 MDHEN and CDR2 SYDVKM. This CDR3 is 16 amino acids long. CDR3 nucleotide sequence: TGTGCCAGCAGTTTACCCCCGGGACAGGGTGCCTACGAGCAGTACTTC. This codes for CASSLPPGQGAYEQYF.

The chain joins TRBV2 to TRBJ2-6, with D perhaps TRBD2 (6 bases). This CDR3 comprises 16 residues. Germline CDR1 and CDR2: SNHLY and FYNNEI. Trimming pared 8 bases from V and 0 bases from J, leaving 14 bases between. The CDR3 region is CASRGSSPSGANVLTF. In DNA form, the CDR3 reads TGTGCCAGCCGGGGGTCCTCGCCCTCTGGGGCCAACGTCCTGACTTTC.

V is TRBV6-2 or TRBV6-3 and J is TRBJ2-2; a possible D gene is TRBD2 (6 bases). This CDR3 region has 16 residues. V was pared by 2 bases and J by 2 bases, with 12 bases between. CDR1 is MNHEY and CDR2 is SVGEGT in the germline V gene. In DNA form, the CDR3 reads TGTGCCAGCAGTTACGCCTGGGACTCAAACACCGGGGAGCTGTTTTTT. The encoded protein is CASSYAWDSNTGELFF.

The J gene is TRBJ1-1, the V gene TRBV4-2; D uncertain. Between the trimmed V and J ends, which lost 1 base and 8 bases, there was a span of 5 bases. The germline V gene encodes CDR1 LGHNA and CDR2 YNFKEQ. There are 11 residues in the CDR3. The CDR3 DNA sequence: TGTGCCAGCAGCCAAGGGCCAGAAGCTTTCTTT. Amino acids: CASSQGPEAFF.

This clone was seen many times. This chain links TRBV28 with TRBJ2-7, with a possible D match to TRBD1 (5 bases). CDR1 is MDHEN, CDR2 SYDVKM, per germline. Deletions cut 3 bases from V and 5 bases from J, with 14 bases between. The CDR3 covers 14 residues. As DNA, the CDR3 is TGTGCCAGCAGTTTTGTAGCCAGGGTTAACGAGCAGTACTTC. It yields the protein CASSFVARVNEQYF.

In its sample, this clone was seen once. This chain uses TRBV4-1 with TRBJ2-1, with 10 bases fitting TRBD1. CDR1 MGHRA and CDR2 YSYEKL come from the germline V gene. This CDR3 comprises 16 residues. Unmatched junction bases numbered 4, after V lost 1 base and J lost 4 bases. The CDR3 sequence is CASSQVRTGGYNEQFF. DNA for the CDR3: TGCGCCAGCAGCCAAGTGAGGACAGGGGGATACAATGAGCAGTTCTTC.

The chain carries TRBV4-1 and TRBJ1-2, with D possibly TRBD1 on 6 matching bases. There are 15 residues in the CDR3. Germline V lookup: CDR1 MGHRA, CDR2 YSYEKL. The ends were cut back, 0 bases at V and 3 bases at J, with 11 bases in the middle. This CDR3 is CASSQEVAGDYGYTF. CDR3 DNA sequence: TGCGCCAGCAGCCAAGAGGTAGCAGGGGACTATGGCTACACCTTC.

This clone was seen at least ten times. The chain recombines TRBV6-2 or TRBV6-3 with TRBJ2-3; 10 bases match TRBD1. The CDR3 length is 15 residues. Losses at the gene ends were 5 bases for V and 4 bases for J; bases not matched to a gene: 6. CDR1 is MNHEY, CDR2 SVGEGT, per germline. CDR3 nucleotides: TGTGCCAGCAGTCCGGGACAGGGGCACCCAGATACGCAGTATTTT. Protein: CASSPGQGHPDTQYF.

The CDR3 bases are TGTGCCAGCAGGACAACGGGGGTCGGGGCTGAAGCTTTCTTT. It yields the protein CASRTTGVGAEAFF. The chain recombines TRBV6-5 with TRBJ1-1, with D possibly matching TRBD1 (5 bases). Trimming pared 6 bases from V and 6 bases from J, leaving 17 bases between. There are 14 residues in the CDR3. The germline CDR1 and CDR2 sequences are MNHEY and SVGAGI.

The chain employs TRBV19 and TRBJ2-2; D gene unclear. Deletions cut 3 bases from V and 5 bases from J, with 19 bases between. Germline CDR1 reads LNHDA; CDR2 reads SQIVND (reference sequence). This CDR3 has 17 amino acids. CDR3 DNA: TGTGCCAGTAGTATTGGCCTAACCGGGTTTGGAACCGGGGAGCTGTTTTTT. Residues: CASSIGLTGFGTGELFF.

J is TRBJ2-1 and V is TRBV5-6; unclear D gene. V was shortened by 3 bases and J by 8 bases, with 12 bases between the two germline ends. The germline V gene has CDR1 SGHDT and CDR2 YYEEEE. The CDR3 is 13 residues long. CDR3 loop: CASSSLVGHEQFF. The CDR3 nucleotides read TGTGCCAGCAGCTCCCTTGTTGGCCATGAGCAGTTCTTC.

This chain uses TRBV19 with TRBJ1-1, with D possibly TRBD1 on 5 matching bases. CDR3 size: 14 residues. The V gene's germline CDR1 is LNHDA and CDR2 SQIVND (reference sequence). Trimming cost V 3 bases and J 5 bases, with 13 bases left between them. The DNA for the CDR3 is TGTGCCAGTAGTATCGTTGGAGGGGTGACTGAAGCTTTCTTT. Protein sequence: CASSIVGGVTEAFF.